This entry concerns a single T cell receptor beta chain. What it recognizes is unknown. This record comes from a study of T cells in Graves' hyperthyroidism and ophthalmopathy. Uncontrolled infection, other autoimmune disease, pregnancy or lactation led to exclusion. The diagnoses drew upon clinical symptoms, serum thyroxine and TRAb, thyroid ultrasound and orbital computed tomography. Fresh peripheral blood, approximately 10 ml, yielded the PBMCs. Losses at the gene ends were 5 bases for V and 2 bases for J; bases not matched to a gene: 2. The CDR3 is 13 amino acids. Study-wide results and limits: Blood shared most expanded thyroid clonotypes above 0.001.

Amplification targeted TCR beta CDR3 regions from RNA transcripts. A first-round RT-PCR of the TCR CDR3 used the HTBI primer set. TCRdb passed the multiplex PCR reads through MiXCR, listing each CDR3 protein once. The table records hundreds of thousands of distinct CDR3 sequences, approximately 25% of them present only once. Sequenced: blood. V is TRBV12-3 or TRBV12-4 and J is TRBJ2-7; TRBD2 matches at 8 bases. The receptor comes from a woman aged 25 to 39 with Graves' ophthalmopathy. CDR3 sequence reads: CASSQRGPYEQYF. The CDR3 DNA sequence: TGTGCCAGCAGTCAGCGGGGGCCCTACGAGCAGTACTTC.